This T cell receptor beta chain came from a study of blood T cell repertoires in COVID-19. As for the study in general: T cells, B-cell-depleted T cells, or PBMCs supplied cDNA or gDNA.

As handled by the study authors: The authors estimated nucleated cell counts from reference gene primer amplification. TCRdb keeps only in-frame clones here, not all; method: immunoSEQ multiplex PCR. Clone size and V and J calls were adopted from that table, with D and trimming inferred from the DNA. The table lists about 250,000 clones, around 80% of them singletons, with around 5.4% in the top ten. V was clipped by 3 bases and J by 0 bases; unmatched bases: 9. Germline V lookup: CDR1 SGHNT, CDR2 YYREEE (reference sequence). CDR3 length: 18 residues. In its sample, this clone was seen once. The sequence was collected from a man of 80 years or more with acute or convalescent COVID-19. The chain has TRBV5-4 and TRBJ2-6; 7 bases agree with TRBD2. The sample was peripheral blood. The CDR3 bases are TGTGCCAGCAGCTGGCCGGGACTACTTGACTCTGGGGCCAACGTCCTGACTTTC. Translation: CASSWPGLLDSGANVLTF.